This entry features one T cell receptor (beta chain) sequence. Antigen specificity is unknown. This sample was taken from a study of shared clonotypes between healthy human individuals. Germline values: CDR1 MNHEY, CDR2 SMNVEV (reference sequence). Trimming removed 0 bases from V and 0 bases from J, with 9 bases in between. The CDR3 consists of 15 residues. The naive CD8 population came from CD45RO-negative cells selected for CCR7, without terminally differentiated effector memory CD45RA+ cells. Sequencing was performed with immunoSEQ multiplex PCR; in TCRdb, only in-frame clones are kept and a portion is missing. The sample lists millions of clones, roughly 91% occurring once. General study points: The study generally estimated greater richness for naive than memory subsets.

The chain links TRBV27 to TRBJ2-7; D ambiguous. Source material: naive CD8+ T cells from PBMCs. The TCR comes from a man aged 18 to 30 in good health. Some clones in this sample may be carry-over from other donors' samples. CDR3 protein: CASSLSRIPSYEQYF. The CDR3 region has the DNA TGTGCCAGCAGTTTATCGAGGATACCCTCCTACGAGCAGTACTTC.